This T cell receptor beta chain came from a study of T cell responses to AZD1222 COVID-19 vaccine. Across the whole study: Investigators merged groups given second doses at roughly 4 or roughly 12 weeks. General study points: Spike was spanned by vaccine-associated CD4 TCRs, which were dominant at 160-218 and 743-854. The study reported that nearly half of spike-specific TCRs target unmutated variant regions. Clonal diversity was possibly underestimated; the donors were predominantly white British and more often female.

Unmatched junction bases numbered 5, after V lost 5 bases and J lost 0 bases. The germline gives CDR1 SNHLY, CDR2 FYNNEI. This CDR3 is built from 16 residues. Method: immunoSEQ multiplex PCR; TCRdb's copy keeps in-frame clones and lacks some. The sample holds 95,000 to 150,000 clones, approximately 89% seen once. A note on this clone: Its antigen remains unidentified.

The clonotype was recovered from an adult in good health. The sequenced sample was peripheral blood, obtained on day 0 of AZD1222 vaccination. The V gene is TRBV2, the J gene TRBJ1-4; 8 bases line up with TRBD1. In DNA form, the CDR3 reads TGTGCCAGCAGTCCCATACAGGGGGCAACTAATGAAAAACTGTTTTTT. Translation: CASSPIQGATNEKLFF.